This is a list of T cell receptor beta chains from one sample in a study of radiotherapy plus CTLA-4 blockade in lung cancer. TCRdb's table, derived via immunoSEQ multiplex PCR, lists solely in-frame clones and lacks some. This table holds tens of thousands of clones, roughly 83% found once. Specimen: peripheral blood, collected from a patient treated with radiotherapy plus ipilimumab. These receptors were obtained from a human donor with non-small cell lung cancer that progressed on radiotherapy plus ipilimumab. CDR3s include the opening cysteine and the closing phenylalanine or tryptophan. The D gene is left open where the match is weak. Clone size is given for some rows only: seen once, a few or many times, or a class if the clone is expanded.

D gene: TRBD1; J gene: TRBJ1-5; clone size: NA; V gene: TRBV19; CDR3 protein: CASSTLWSGTEDQPQHF; CDR3 DNA: TGTGCCAGTAGTACCCTCTGGTCCGGGACAGAGGATCAGCCCCAGCATTTT
D gene: TRBD1; J gene: TRBJ1-4; clone size: NA; V gene: TRBV30; CDR3 protein: CAWGQEGATNEKLFF; CDR3 DNA: TGTGCCTGGGGACAGGAAGGGGCAACTAATGAAAAACTGTTTTTT
D gene: NA; J gene: TRBJ1-1; clone size: NA; V gene: TRBV19; CDR3 protein: CASSIQGAKTEAFF; CDR3 DNA: TGTGCCAGTAGTATACAGGGAGCGAAGACTGAAGCTTTCTTT
D gene: NA; J gene: TRBJ1-2; clone size: few; V gene: TRBV19; CDR3 protein: CASSITGDYGYTF; CDR3 DNA: TGTGCCAGTAGTATAACGGGGGACTATGGCTACACCTTC
D gene: NA; J gene: TRBJ2-5; clone size: NA; V gene: TRBV5-4; CDR3 protein: CASSLAREETQYF; CDR3 DNA: TGTGCCAGCAGCTTGGCCAGGGAAGAGACCCAGTACTTC
D gene: NA; J gene: TRBJ2-1; clone size: few; V gene: TRBV6-4; CDR3 protein: CASSYSFNNEQFF; CDR3 DNA: TGTGCCAGCAGTTACAGCTTTAACAATGAGCAGTTCTTC
D gene: NA; J gene: TRBJ1-2; clone size: NA; V gene: TRBV21-1; CDR3 protein: CASSKGMEEANYGYTF; CDR3 DNA: TGTGCCAGCAGCAAAGGTATGGAAGAAGCTAACTATGGCTACACCTTC
D gene: NA; J gene: TRBJ1-6; clone size: NA; V gene: TRBV28; CDR3 protein: CASSFSGPYNSPLHF; CDR3 DNA: TGTGCCAGCAGTTTTTCGGGGCCCTATAATTCACCCCTCCACTTT
D gene: NA; J gene: TRBJ1-1; clone size: few; V gene: TRBV10-3; CDR3 protein: CAISDVVMNTEAFF; CDR3 DNA: TGTGCCATCAGTGATGTGGTCATGAACACTGAAGCTTTCTTT
D gene: TRBD1; J gene: TRBJ1-1; clone size: NA; V gene: TRBV5-1; CDR3 protein: CASSFDRGNTEAFF; CDR3 DNA: TGCGCCAGCAGCTTCGACAGGGGGAACACTGAAGCTTTCTTT
D gene: NA; J gene: TRBJ1-2; clone size: NA; V gene: TRBV6-5; CDR3 protein: CASSYSGEHTF; CDR3 DNA: TGTGCCAGCAGTTACTCTGGGGAACACACCTTC
D gene: NA; J gene: TRBJ2-1; clone size: NA; V gene: TRBV6-1; CDR3 protein: CASAIIDEQFF; CDR3 DNA: TGTGCCAGTGCCATCATAGATGAGCAGTTCTTC
D gene: NA; J gene: TRBJ1-1; clone size: NA; V gene: TRBV6-6; CDR3 protein: CASSYSGSGNTEAFF; CDR3 DNA: TGTGCCAGCAGTTATTCAGGGAGCGGGAACACTGAAGCTTTCTTT
D gene: NA; J gene: TRBJ2-3; clone size: NA; V gene: TRBV9; CDR3 protein: CASSVGGDITDTQYF; CDR3 DNA: TGTGCCAGCAGCGTAGGAGGTGATATCACAGATACGCAGTATTTT
D gene: NA; J gene: TRBJ2-4; clone size: NA; V gene: TRBV23-1; CDR3 protein: CASLLDEPGRIQYF; CDR3 DNA: TGCGCCAGCCTTCTCGATGAGCCAGGGCGTATTCAGTACTTC
D gene: NA; J gene: TRBJ2-3; clone size: NA; V gene: TRBV4-3; CDR3 protein: CASSQLRGASTDTQYF; CDR3 DNA: TGCGCCAGCAGCCAGCTGCGGGGCGCTAGCACAGATACGCAGTATTTT
D gene: TRBD1; J gene: TRBJ1-4; clone size: few; V gene: TRBV28; CDR3 protein: CASSRQGQNEKLFF; CDR3 DNA: TGTGCCAGCAGTCGACAGGGCCAAAATGAAAAACTGTTTTTT
D gene: TRBD1; J gene: TRBJ1-4; clone size: NA; V gene: TRBV9; CDR3 protein: CASSAGTGDEKLFF; CDR3 DNA: TGTGCCAGCAGCGCCGGGACAGGGGACGAAAAACTGTTTTTT
D gene: TRBD1; J gene: TRBJ2-5; clone size: NA; V gene: TRBV18; CDR3 protein: CASSLGTGPGIQYF; CDR3 DNA: TGTGCCAGCTCCCTTGGGACAGGCCCCGGGATCCAGTACTTC
D gene: NA; J gene: TRBJ1-4; clone size: few; V gene: TRBV6-1; CDR3 protein: CASSQLRQKNEKLFF; CDR3 DNA: TGTGCCAGCTCCCAGCTAAGACAGAAAAATGAAAAACTGTTTTTT
D gene: NA; J gene: TRBJ2-1; clone size: few; V gene: TRBV27; CDR3 protein: CASSLSGSSYNEQFF; CDR3 DNA: TGTGCCAGCAGTTTATCGGGTTCCTCCTACAATGAGCAGTTCTTC
D gene: NA; J gene: TRBJ2-1; clone size: NA; V gene: TRBV10-1; CDR3 protein: CATLCTAGFFGNEQFF; CDR3 DNA: TGCGCCACCCTCTGTACGGCAGGGTTTTTCGGCAATGAGCAGTTCTTC
D gene: NA; J gene: TRBJ1-5; clone size: NA; V gene: TRBV7-9; CDR3 protein: CASSLGADQPQHF; CDR3 DNA: TGTGCCAGCAGCTTGGGAGCTGATCAGCCCCAGCATTTT
D gene: NA; J gene: TRBJ2-3; clone size: NA; V gene: TRBV5-1; CDR3 protein: CASSVQGSTDTQYF; CDR3 DNA: TGCGCCAGCAGCGTACAGGGTTCCACAGATACGCAGTATTTT
D gene: TRBD1; J gene: TRBJ1-2; clone size: NA; V gene: TRBV18; CDR3 protein: CASSGGQGYGGYTF; CDR3 DNA: TGTGCCAGCTCCGGGGGACAGGGGTACGGTGGCTACACCTTC
D gene: NA; J gene: TRBJ2-2; clone size: NA; V gene: TRBV7-9; CDR3 protein: CASMVGSHTGELFF; CDR3 DNA: TGTGCCAGCATGGTCGGCTCTCACACCGGGGAGCTGTTTTTT
D gene: NA; J gene: TRBJ1-4; clone size: NA; V gene: TRBV7-9; CDR3 protein: CASNRQLNEKLFF; CDR3 DNA: TGTGCCAGTAATCGACAGCTAAATGAAAAACTGTTTTTT
D gene: NA; J gene: TRBJ2-5; clone size: NA; V gene: TRBV4-1; CDR3 protein: CASSLDTYQETQYF; CDR3 DNA: TGCGCCAGCAGCCTCGACACGTACCAAGAGACCCAGTACTTC
D gene: TRBD2; J gene: TRBJ2-5; clone size: NA; V gene: TRBV9; CDR3 protein: CASSVGSGRAGETQYF; CDR3 DNA: TGTGCCAGCAGCGTCGGTAGCGGGAGGGCCGGAGAGACCCAGTACTTC
D gene: NA; J gene: TRBJ1-1; clone size: NA; V gene: TRBV19; CDR3 protein: CASSIVWGQDTEAFF; CDR3 DNA: TGTGCCAGTAGTATTGTCTGGGGGCAGGACACTGAAGCTTTCTTT
D gene: TRBD1; J gene: TRBJ2-7; clone size: few; V gene: TRBV5-6; CDR3 protein: CASSQDRGAYEQYF; CDR3 DNA: TGTGCCAGCAGCCAGGACAGGGGTGCTTACGAGCAGTACTTC
D gene: NA; J gene: TRBJ2-1; clone size: NA; V gene: TRBV20-1; CDR3 protein: CTPSSANEQFF; CDR3 DNA: TGCACCCCCAGCTCGGCTAATGAGCAGTTCTTC
D gene: TRBD2; J gene: TRBJ2-3; clone size: NA; V gene: TRBV14; CDR3 protein: CASSQEEGLVGTDTQYF; CDR3 DNA: TGTGCCAGCAGCCAAGAAGAGGGACTAGTCGGCACAGATACGCAGTATTTT
D gene: NA; J gene: TRBJ2-2; clone size: NA; V gene: TRBV4-1; CDR3 protein: CASSQEGRATGELFF; CDR3 DNA: TGCGCCAGCAGCCAAGAGGGCAGGGCCACCGGGGAGCTGTTTTTT
D gene: NA; J gene: TRBJ1-6; clone size: NA; V gene: TRBV27; CDR3 protein: CASSREAYQKYNSPLHF; CDR3 DNA: TGTGCCAGCAGTCGCGAGGCCTACCAAAAATATAATTCACCCCTCCACTTT
D gene: TRBD1; J gene: TRBJ2-2; clone size: NA; V gene: TRBV9; CDR3 protein: CASSPNEPWTGETGELFF; CDR3 DNA: TGTGCCAGCAGCCCAAATGAACCCTGGACAGGTGAAACCGGGGAGCTGTTTTTT
D gene: NA; J gene: TRBJ1-2; clone size: NA; V gene: TRBV28; CDR3 protein: CAAENYGYTF; CDR3 DNA: TGTGCGGCGGAGAACTATGGCTACACCTTC
D gene: NA; J gene: TRBJ2-7; clone size: NA; V gene: TRBV27; CDR3 protein: CASSFLGATASYEQYF; CDR3 DNA: TGTGCCAGCAGTTTTCTCGGGGCAACCGCTTCCTACGAGCAGTACTTC
D gene: NA; J gene: TRBJ1-5; clone size: NA; V gene: TRBV7-9; CDR3 protein: CAGARGDQPQHF; CDR3 DNA: TGTGCCGGCGCCCGGGGGGATCAGCCCCAGCATTTT
D gene: TRBD1; J gene: TRBJ1-2; clone size: NA; V gene: TRBV5-8; CDR3 protein: CASSSQGQGAYGYTF; CDR3 DNA: TGTGCCAGCAGCTCTCAAGGACAGGGGGCCTATGGCTACACCTTC
D gene: NA; J gene: TRBJ2-3; clone size: NA; V gene: TRBV6-5; CDR3 protein: CASSYSVKGDTQYF; CDR3 DNA: TGTGCCAGCAGTTACTCGGTCAAAGGAGATACGCAGTATTTT
D gene: NA; J gene: TRBJ1-2; clone size: NA; V gene: TRBV6-1; CDR3 protein: CASDPGVYGYTF; CDR3 DNA: TGTGCCAGCGACCCAGGGGTCTATGGCTACACCTTC
D gene: TRBD2; J gene: TRBJ2-1; clone size: NA; V gene: TRBV15; CDR3 protein: CATSKALAGVNEQFF; CDR3 DNA: TGTGCCACCAGCAAAGCCCTAGCGGGAGTAAATGAGCAGTTCTTC
D gene: NA; J gene: TRBJ2-5; clone size: NA; V gene: TRBV15; CDR3 protein: CATSRDSVGGGIQYF; CDR3 DNA: TGTGCCACCAGCAGAGATTCGGTAGGGGGAGGAATCCAGTACTTC
D gene: NA; J gene: TRBJ2-1; clone size: once; V gene: TRBV28; CDR3 protein: CASSSFAWPDFNNEQFF; CDR3 DNA: TGTGCCAGCAGTTCTTTTGCGTGGCCCGACTTTAACAATGAGCAGTTCTTC
D gene: NA; J gene: TRBJ2-1; clone size: once; V gene: TRBV5-5; CDR3 protein: CASSLDWDSYNEQFF; CDR3 DNA: TGTGCCAGCAGCTTGGACTGGGACTCCTACAATGAGCAGTTCTTC
D gene: TRBD1; J gene: TRBJ1-1; clone size: NA; V gene: TRBV5-1; CDR3 protein: CASSLRVRQGRENTEAFF; CDR3 DNA: TGCGCCAGCAGCTTGCGGGTTCGACAGGGGCGGGAGAACACTGAAGCTTTCTTT
D gene: TRBD1; J gene: TRBJ1-4; clone size: NA; V gene: TRBV5-1; CDR3 protein: CASSPEGQGAEKLFF; CDR3 DNA: TGCGCCAGCAGCCCCGAGGGACAGGGGGCGGAAAAACTGTTTTTT
D gene: TRBD1; J gene: TRBJ1-6; clone size: few; V gene: TRBV7-2; CDR3 protein: CASSQRQGSNSPLHF; CDR3 DNA: TGTGCCAGCAGTCAACGACAGGGCTCCAATTCACCCCTCCACTTT
D gene: TRBD1; J gene: TRBJ1-2; clone size: NA; V gene: TRBV5-6; CDR3 protein: CASSLIRQGTNYGYTF; CDR3 DNA: TGTGCCAGCAGTCTCATTCGACAGGGCACTAACTATGGCTACACCTTC
D gene: NA; J gene: TRBJ1-6; clone size: NA; V gene: TRBV2; CDR3 protein: CASSISRGPSPLHF; CDR3 DNA: TGTGCCAGCAGTATATCCCGGGGCCCGTCACCCCTCCACTTT
D gene: TRBD2; J gene: TRBJ2-7; clone size: NA; V gene: TRBV19; CDR3 protein: CASSILAGAGEQYF; CDR3 DNA: TGTGCCAGTAGTATCCTAGCGGGAGCGGGCGAGCAGTACTTC
D gene: NA; J gene: TRBJ1-1; clone size: NA; V gene: TRBV11-2; CDR3 protein: CASSSIVEGLTFF; CDR3 DNA: TGTGCCAGCAGCTCCATCGTGGAGGGCTTGACTTTCTTT
D gene: TRBD2; J gene: TRBJ2-3; clone size: NA; V gene: TRBV5-4; CDR3 protein: CASSGRASGSSTDTQYF; CDR3 DNA: TGTGCCAGCAGCGGCAGGGCTAGCGGGAGTAGCACAGATACGCAGTATTTT